This T cell receptor beta chain was observed in a study of T cells after yellow fever vaccination. The CDR3 extends over 17 amino acids. V was shortened by 4 bases and J by 0 bases, with 17 bases between the two germline ends. Germline lookup yields CDR1 LGHNA and CDR2 YSLEER. This clonotype was counted between two and nine times. MiXCR was run by TCRdb on the 5' RACE reads, yielding one entry per CDR3 protein. The repertoire holds 280,000 or so distinct CDR3 sequences, with approximately 10% as singletons. Sequencing was performed on CD4+ T cells sorted from PBMCs, taken 5 days after the yellow fever booster vaccination. The sequence derives from a man younger than 35 who received the YFV17D yellow fever vaccine. V and J are TRBV4-3 and TRBJ2-3; D possibly corresponds to TRBD1 (6 bases). The CDR3 reads CASSLTFPGTSTDTQYF. As DNA, the CDR3 is TGCGCCAGCAGCCTAACCTTTCCCGGGACAAGCACAGATACGCAGTATTTT.